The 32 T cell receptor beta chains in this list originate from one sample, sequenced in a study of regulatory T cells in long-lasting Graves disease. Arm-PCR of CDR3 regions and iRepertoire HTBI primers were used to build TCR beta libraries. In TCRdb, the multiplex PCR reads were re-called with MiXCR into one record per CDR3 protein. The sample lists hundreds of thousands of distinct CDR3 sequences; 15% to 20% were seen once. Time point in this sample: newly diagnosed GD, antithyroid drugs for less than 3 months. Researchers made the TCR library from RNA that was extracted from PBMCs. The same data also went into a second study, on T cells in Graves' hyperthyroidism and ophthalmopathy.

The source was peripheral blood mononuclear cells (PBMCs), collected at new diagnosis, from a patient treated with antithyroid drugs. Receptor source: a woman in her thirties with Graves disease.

CDR3 DNA: TGTGCCAGCTCACCATTGAGGGACTTCCAAGAGACCCAGTACTTC. Protein product: CASSPLRDFQETQYF. This sequence joins TRBV18 and TRBJ2-5, with D tentatively TRBD2 (6 bases). This CDR3 comprises 15 residues. Trimming took off 2 bases at V and 1 base at J, with 11 bases between the two ends. Germline CDR1 is KGHSH and CDR2 is LQKENI.

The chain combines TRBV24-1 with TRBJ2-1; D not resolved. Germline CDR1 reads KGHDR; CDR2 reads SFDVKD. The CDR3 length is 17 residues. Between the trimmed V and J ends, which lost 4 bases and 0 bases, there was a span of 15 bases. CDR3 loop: CATSDPAYKSSYNEQFF. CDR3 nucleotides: TGTGCCACCAGTGACCCCGCATACAAGAGCTCCTACAATGAGCAGTTCTTC.

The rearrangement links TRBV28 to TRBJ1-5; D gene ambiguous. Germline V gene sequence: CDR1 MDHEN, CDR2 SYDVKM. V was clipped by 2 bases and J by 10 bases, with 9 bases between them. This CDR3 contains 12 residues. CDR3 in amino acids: CASSLGSIPQHF. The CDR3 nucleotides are TGTGCCAGCAGTTTAGGAAGTATTCCCCAGCATTTT.

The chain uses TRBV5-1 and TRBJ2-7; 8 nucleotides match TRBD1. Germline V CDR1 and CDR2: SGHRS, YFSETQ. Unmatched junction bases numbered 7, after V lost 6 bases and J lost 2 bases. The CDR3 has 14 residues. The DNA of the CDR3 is TGCGCCAGCACTGTCCAGGGGGCCCCCTACGAGCAGTACTTC. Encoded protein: CASTVQGAPYEQYF.

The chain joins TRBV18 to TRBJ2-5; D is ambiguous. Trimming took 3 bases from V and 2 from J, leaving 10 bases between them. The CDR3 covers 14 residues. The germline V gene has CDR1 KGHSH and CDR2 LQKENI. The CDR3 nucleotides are TGTGCCAGCTCACCTGTGGAAACTCAAGAGACCCAGTACTTC. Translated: CASSPVETQETQYF.

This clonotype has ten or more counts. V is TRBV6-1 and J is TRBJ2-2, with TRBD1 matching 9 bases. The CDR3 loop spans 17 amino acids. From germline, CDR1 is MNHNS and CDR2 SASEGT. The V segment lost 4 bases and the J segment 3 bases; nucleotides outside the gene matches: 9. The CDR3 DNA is TGTGCCAGCAGTGTGAAAAGGACAGGGGAGGACACCGGGGAGCTGTTTTTT. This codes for CASSVKRTGEDTGELFF.

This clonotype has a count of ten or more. The CDR3 sequence is CAWSNTGNQPQHF. In DNA, the CDR3 is TGTGCCTGGAGTAATACAGGGAATCAGCCCCAGCATTTT. The rearrangement uses TRBV30 and TRBJ1-5; a possible D gene is TRBD1 (6 bases). Per germline, CDR1 GTSNPN and CDR2 SVGIG (reference sequence). CDR3 size: 13 residues. The V end was cut by 2 bases, the J end by 4 bases, with 9 bases between.

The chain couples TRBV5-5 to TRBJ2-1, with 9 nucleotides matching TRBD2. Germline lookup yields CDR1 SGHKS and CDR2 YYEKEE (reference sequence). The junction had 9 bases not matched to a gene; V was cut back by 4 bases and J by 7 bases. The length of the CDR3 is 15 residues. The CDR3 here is CASSGGTSRWNEQFF. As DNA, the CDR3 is TGTGCCAGCAGCGGAGGGACTAGCCGATGGAATGAGCAGTTCTTC.

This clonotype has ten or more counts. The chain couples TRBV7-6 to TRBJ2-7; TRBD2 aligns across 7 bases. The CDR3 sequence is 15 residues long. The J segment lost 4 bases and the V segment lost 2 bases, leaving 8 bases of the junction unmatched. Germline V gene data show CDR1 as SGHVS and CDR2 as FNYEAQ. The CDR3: CASSLTSVEPYEQYF. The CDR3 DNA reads TGTGCCAGCAGCTTAACTAGCGTAGAGCCATACGAGCAGTACTTC.

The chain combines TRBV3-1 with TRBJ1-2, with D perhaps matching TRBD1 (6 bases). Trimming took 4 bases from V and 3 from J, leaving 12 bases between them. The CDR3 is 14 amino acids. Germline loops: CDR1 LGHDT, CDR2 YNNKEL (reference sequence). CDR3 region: CASSLRGSYYGYTF. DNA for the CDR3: TGTGCCAGCAGCCTGAGGGGGAGTTACTATGGCTACACCTTC.

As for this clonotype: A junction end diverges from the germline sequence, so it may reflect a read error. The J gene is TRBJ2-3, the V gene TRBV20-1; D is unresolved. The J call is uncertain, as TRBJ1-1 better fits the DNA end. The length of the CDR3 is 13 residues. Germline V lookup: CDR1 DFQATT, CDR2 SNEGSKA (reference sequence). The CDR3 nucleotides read TGCAGTGCTAGACCCACGGGGAACACTGTAGCTTTCTTT. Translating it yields CSARPTGNTVAFF.

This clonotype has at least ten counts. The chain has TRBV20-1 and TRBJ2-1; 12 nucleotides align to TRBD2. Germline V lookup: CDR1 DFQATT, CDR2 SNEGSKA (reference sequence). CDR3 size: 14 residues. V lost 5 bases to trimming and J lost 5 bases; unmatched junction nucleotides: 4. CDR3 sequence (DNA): TGCAGTGCTTTCCGGACTAGCGGGAACAATGAGCAGTTCTTC. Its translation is CSAFRTSGNNEQFF.

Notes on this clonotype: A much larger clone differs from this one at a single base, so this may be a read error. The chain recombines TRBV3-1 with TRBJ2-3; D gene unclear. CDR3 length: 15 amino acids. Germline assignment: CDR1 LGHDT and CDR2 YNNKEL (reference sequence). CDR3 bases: TGTGCCAGTAAACCAGGCCCCGGAGTCACAGATACGCGGTATTTT. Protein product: CASKPGPGVTDTRYF.

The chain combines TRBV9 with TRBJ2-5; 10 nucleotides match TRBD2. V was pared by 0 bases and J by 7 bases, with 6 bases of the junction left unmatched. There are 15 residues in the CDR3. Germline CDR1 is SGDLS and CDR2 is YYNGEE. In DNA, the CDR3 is TGTGCCAGCAGCGTAGCCCCTAGCGGGGGATCGACCCAGTACTTC. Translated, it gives CASSVAPSGGSTQYF. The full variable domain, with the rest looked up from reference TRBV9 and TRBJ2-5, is DSGVTQTPKHLITATGQRVTLRCSPRSGDLSVYWYQQSLDQGLQFLIQYYNGEERAKGNILERFSAQQFPDLHSELNLSSLELGDSALYFCASSVAPSGGSTQYFGPGTRLLVL.

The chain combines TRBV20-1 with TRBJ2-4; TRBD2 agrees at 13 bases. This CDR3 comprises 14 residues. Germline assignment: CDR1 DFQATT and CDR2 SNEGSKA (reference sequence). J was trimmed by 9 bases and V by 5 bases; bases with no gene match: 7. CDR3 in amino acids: CSASGLAGVLIQYF. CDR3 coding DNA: TGCAGTGCTTCAGGACTAGCGGGAGTTCTCATTCAGTACTTC.

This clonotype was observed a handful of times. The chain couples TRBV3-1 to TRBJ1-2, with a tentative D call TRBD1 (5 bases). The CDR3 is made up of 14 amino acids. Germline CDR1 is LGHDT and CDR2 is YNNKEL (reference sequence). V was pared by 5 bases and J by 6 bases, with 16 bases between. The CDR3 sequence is CASSSMEGMNGYTF. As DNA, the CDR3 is TGTGCCAGCAGCTCCATGGAGGGGATGAATGGCTACACCTTC.

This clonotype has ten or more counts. The CDR3 DNA reads TGTGCCAGCAGCTTGACAGGCCCAGATACGCAGTATTTT. It yields the protein CASSLTGPDTQYF. This rearrangement joins TRBV5-8 to TRBJ2-3, with D possibly being TRBD1 (5 bases). V dropped 1 base and J dropped 4 bases, with 7 bases sitting between them. Per the germline V gene, CDR1 is SGHTS and CDR2 is YDEGEE. The CDR3 has 13 amino acids.

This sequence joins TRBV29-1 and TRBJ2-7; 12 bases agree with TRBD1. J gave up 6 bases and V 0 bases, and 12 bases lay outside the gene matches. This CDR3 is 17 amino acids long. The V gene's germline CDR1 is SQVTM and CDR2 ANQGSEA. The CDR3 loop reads CSVEDPVGGTGGLEQYF. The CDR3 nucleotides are TGCAGCGTTGAAGACCCAGTGGGGGGGACAGGGGGCCTCGAGCAGTACTTC.

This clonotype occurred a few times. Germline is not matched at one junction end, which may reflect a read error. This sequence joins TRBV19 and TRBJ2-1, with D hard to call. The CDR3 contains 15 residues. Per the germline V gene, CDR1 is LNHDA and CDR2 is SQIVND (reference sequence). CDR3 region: CAGRPTHHSYNEQFF. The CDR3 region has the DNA TGTGCCGGTAGACCCACTCACCACTCCTACAATGAGCAGTTCTTC.

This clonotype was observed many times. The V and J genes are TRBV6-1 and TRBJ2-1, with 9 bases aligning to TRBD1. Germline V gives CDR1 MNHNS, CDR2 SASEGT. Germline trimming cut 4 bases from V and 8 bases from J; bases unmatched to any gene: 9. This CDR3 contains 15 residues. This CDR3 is CASSVSGTGMYEQFF. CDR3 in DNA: TGTGCCAGCAGTGTATCCGGGACAGGGATGTATGAGCAGTTCTTC.

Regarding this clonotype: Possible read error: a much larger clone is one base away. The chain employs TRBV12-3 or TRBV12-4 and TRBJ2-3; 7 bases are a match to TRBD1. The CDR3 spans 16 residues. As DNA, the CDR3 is TGTGCCAGCAGAAGACAGGGTTTAGGGAGCACAGATACGCGGTATTTT. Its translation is CASRRQGLGSTDTRYF.

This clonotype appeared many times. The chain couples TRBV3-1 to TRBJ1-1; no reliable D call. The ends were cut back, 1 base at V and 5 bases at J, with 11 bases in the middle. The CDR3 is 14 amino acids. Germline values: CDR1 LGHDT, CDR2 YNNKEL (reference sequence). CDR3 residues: CASSQVGSGTEAFF. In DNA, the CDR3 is TGTGCCAGCAGCCAAGTCGGCTCGGGGACTGAAGCTTTCTTT.

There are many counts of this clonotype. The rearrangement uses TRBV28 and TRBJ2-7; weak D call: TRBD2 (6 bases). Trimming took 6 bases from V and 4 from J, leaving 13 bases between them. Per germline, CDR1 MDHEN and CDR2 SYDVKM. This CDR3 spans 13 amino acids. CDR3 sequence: CASSLASSYEQYF. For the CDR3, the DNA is TGTGCCAGCAGCCTAGCGTCGAGTTACGAGCAGTACTTC.

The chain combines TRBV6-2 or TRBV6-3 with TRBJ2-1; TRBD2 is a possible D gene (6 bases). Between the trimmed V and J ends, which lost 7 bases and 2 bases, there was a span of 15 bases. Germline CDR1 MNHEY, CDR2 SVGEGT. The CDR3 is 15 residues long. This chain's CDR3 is CASTYPSEPYNEQFF. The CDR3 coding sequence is TGTGCCAGCACCTACCCTAGCGAACCCTACAATGAGCAGTTCTTC.

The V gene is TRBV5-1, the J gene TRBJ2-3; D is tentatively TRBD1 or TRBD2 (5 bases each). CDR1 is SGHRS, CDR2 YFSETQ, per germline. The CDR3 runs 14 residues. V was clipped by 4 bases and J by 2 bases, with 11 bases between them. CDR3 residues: CASSRGGFTDTQYF. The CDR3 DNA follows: TGCGCCAGCAGCCGGGGCGGGTTCACAGATACGCAGTATTTT.

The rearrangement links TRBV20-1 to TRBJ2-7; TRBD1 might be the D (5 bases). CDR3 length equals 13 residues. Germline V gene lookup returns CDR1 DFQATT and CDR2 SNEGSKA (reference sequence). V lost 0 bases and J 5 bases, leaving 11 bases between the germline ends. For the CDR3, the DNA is TGCAGTGCTAGAGATCTGGGGCCGCACGAGCAGTACTTC. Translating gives CSARDLGPHEQYF.

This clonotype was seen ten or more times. CDR3 protein: CASSEVRSNQPQHF. The CDR3 DNA reads as TGTGCCAGCAGTGAGGTGAGGAGCAATCAGCCCCAGCATTTT. The V and J genes are TRBV2 and TRBJ1-5; D is unresolved. The CDR3 has 14 amino acids. The V end was cut by 3 bases, the J end by 1 base, with 7 bases between. Germline V CDR1 and CDR2: SNHLY, FYNNEI.

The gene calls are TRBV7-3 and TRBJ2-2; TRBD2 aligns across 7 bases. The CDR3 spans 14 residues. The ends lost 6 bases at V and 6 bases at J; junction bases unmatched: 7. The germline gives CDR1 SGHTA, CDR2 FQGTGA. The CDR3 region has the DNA TGTGCCAGCAGGCGGGAGCCGGATTCCGGGGAGCTGTTTTTT. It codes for CASRREPDSGELFF.

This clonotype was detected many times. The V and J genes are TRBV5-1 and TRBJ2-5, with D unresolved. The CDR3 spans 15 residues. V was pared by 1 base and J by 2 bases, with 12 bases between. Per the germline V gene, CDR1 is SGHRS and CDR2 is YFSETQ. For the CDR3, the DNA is TGCGCCAGCAGCTTGAGGTTGGGATATCAAGAGACCCAGTACTTC. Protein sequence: CASSLRLGYQETQYF. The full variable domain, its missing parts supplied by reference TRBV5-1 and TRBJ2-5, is KAGVTQTPRYLIKTRGQQVTLSCSPISGHRSVSWYQQTPGQGLQFLFEYFSETQRNKGNFPGRFSGRQFSNSRSEMNVSTLELGDSALYLCASSLRLGYQETQYFGPGTRLLVL.

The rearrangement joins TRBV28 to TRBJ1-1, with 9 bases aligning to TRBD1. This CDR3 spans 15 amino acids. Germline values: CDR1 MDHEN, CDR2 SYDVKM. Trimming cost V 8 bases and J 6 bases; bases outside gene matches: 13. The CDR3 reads CASGYYRGRRPEAFF. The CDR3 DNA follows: TGTGCCAGCGGCTACTACAGGGGGCGAAGGCCTGAAGCTTTCTTT.

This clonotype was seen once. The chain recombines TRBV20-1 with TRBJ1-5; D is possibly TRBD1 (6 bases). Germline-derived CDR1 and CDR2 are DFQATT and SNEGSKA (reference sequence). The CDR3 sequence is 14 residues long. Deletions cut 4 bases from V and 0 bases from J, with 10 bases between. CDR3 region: CSATDSCSNQPQHF. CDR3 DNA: TGCAGTGCTACGGACAGTTGTAGCAATCAGCCCCAGCATTTT.

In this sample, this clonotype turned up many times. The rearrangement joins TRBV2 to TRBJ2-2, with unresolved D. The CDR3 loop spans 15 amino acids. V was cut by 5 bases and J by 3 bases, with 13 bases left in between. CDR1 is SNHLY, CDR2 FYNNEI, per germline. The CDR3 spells CASSLQVLHTGELFF. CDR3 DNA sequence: TGTGCCAGCAGTCTTCAGGTCCTACACACCGGGGAGCTGTTTTTT.